These 21 T cell receptor beta chains were all obtained from the same sample, sequenced in a study of T-cell reconstitution after alpha-beta-depleted transplantation in children (dated by TCRdb to 2016 to 2017). What the treatment or condition label conveys for this sample: allogeneic hematopoietic cell transplantation with graft depleted of TCRalphabeta T cells and CD19 B cells. The library came from PCR. TCRdb names Illumina HiSeq 2500 as the instrument used. TCR libraries were prepared with molecular barcoding, using unique molecular identifiers to normalize TCRbeta repertoire quantification. TCRdb ran its own pipeline on the public reads, namely fastp trimming at Q25 and MiXCR clone calling, and kept in-frame beta chains. A single entry per CDR3 protein holds the most common genes and DNA from its merged rows. Here the sample has over 120,000 distinct CDR3 sequences; 8% to 10% occur a single time. The top ten clonotypes cover around a sixth of the sample.

The material was PBMCs, mostly from graft donor cells, obtained 180 days after TCRalphabeta/CD19-depleted stem cell transplant. These receptors were obtained from a female patient aged 2-9 years who had a stem cell transplant for congenital amegakaryocytic thrombocytopenia, so the T cells may come from the graft donor.

This clonotype occurred many times. This chain joins TRBV2 and TRBJ2-7, with 9 bases lining up with TRBD1. Germline loops: CDR1 SNHLY, CDR2 FYNNEI. The junction had 3 bases not matched to a gene; V was cut back by 6 bases and J by 0 bases. The CDR3 extends over 14 amino acids. The DNA for the CDR3 is TGTGCCAGCAGGAGGGACAGGGCCTCCTACGAGCAGTACTTC. Translation: CASRRDRASYEQYF.

This clonotype was observed at least ten times. The chain has TRBV27 and TRBJ2-5; 10 bases are a match to TRBD2. Losses at the gene ends were 6 bases for V and 4 bases for J; bases not matched to a gene: 8. The CDR3 is 15 amino acids. CDR1 and CDR2 (germline): MNHEY, SMNVEV (reference sequence). The CDR3 DNA sequence: TGTGCCAGCAGCGGAGCGGGAGGGCCTGGAGAGACCCAGTACTTC. This gives the protein CASSGAGGPGETQYF.

This clonotype was picked up many times. The V call is TRBV20-1, the J call TRBJ1-5, with D possibly TRBD1 on 5 matching bases. Trimming removed 5 bases at V and 3 bases at J, with 17 bases between. The CDR3 runs 15 residues. Germline V gives CDR1 DFQATT, CDR2 SNEGSKA (reference sequence). The CDR3 sequence: CSAVGGPGYNQPQHF. The CDR3 DNA reads TGCAGTGCTGTCGGGGGACCTGGATACAATCAGCCCCAGCATTTT.

This rearrangement joins TRBV6-2 or TRBV6-3 to TRBJ2-1; D unresolved. The CDR3 extends over 13 amino acids. The germline CDR1 and CDR2 sequences are MNHEY and SVGEGT. Trimming stripped 1 base from V and 5 bases from J, with 6 bases between. CDR3 bases: TGTGCCAGCAGTTACTTTAGAAACAATGAGCAGTTCTTC. Translation gives CASSYFRNNEQFF.

The chain combines TRBV18 with TRBJ2-1, with 14 bases identical to TRBD2. Trimming took 4 bases from V and 6 from J; bases not matched to a gene: 2. Germline V gene lookup returns CDR1 KGHSH and CDR2 LQKENI. CDR3 size: 15 residues. The CDR3 is CASSLGTSGGNEQFF. The CDR3 DNA reads TGTGCCAGCTCACTCGGGACTAGCGGGGGCAATGAGCAGTTCTTC.

This sequence joins TRBV20-1 and TRBJ1-5; D remains unclear. V gave up 1 base and J gave up 3 bases, with 10 bases separating them. CDR1 DFQATT and CDR2 SNEGSKA come from the germline V gene (reference sequence). The CDR3 has 14 residues. CDR3 sequence reads: CSARGDGTNQPQHF. The CDR3 nucleotides read TGCAGTGCTAGAGGCGACGGAACCAATCAGCCCCAGCATTTT.

The CDR3 loop is CASSKTASTDTQYF. The CDR3 coding sequence is TGTGCCAGCAGCAAGACAGCTAGCACAGATACGCAGTATTTT. This chain uses TRBV7-8 with TRBJ2-3; weak D call: TRBD1 (5 bases). The CDR3 is made up of 14 amino acids. Per the germline V gene, CDR1 is SGHVS and CDR2 is FQNEAQ. Trimming removed 5 bases from V and 0 bases from J, with 9 bases in between.

The chain uses TRBV28 and TRBJ2-5; a possible D gene is TRBD2 (6 bases). Germline values: CDR1 MDHEN, CDR2 SYDVKM. Trimming took off 3 bases at V and 4 bases at J, with 12 bases between the two ends. This CDR3 has 14 residues. CDR3 DNA: TGTGCCAGCAGTTTTAGGGGACTCCCAGAGACCCAGTACTTC. Its protein is CASSFRGLPETQYF.

This clonotype was seen many times. This chain connects TRBV5-1 to TRBJ2-5, with unresolved D. There are 13 residues in the CDR3. Germline V gene data show CDR1 as SGHRS and CDR2 as YFSETQ. Trimming left V 5 bases short and J 1 base short, with 9 bases between. The CDR3 here is CASSFGLQETQYF. CDR3 nucleotide sequence: TGCGCCAGCAGTTTCGGCCTCCAAGAGACCCAGTACTTC.

CDR3 sequence: CASSLEGGSYEQYF. The CDR3 bases are TGTGCCAGCAGCTTGGAGGGAGGATCCTACGAGCAGTACTTC. The genes are TRBV5-4 and TRBJ2-7, with D possibly matching TRBD2 (6 bases). Germline V lookup: CDR1 SGHNT, CDR2 YYREEE (reference sequence). The CDR3 length is 14 residues. Between the trimmed V and J ends, which lost 0 bases and 1 base, there was a span of 8 bases. The full variable domain, rest sourced from reference TRBV5-4 and TRBJ2-7, is ETGVTQSPTHLIKTRGQQVTLRCSSQSGHNTVSWYQQALGQGPQFIFQYYREEENGRGNFPPRFSGLQFPNYSSELNVNALELDDSALYLCASSLEGGSYEQYFGPGTRLTVT.

This clonotype has a count of ten or more. The rearrangement links TRBV20-1 to TRBJ2-1; the match to TRBD2 covers 10 bases. CDR1 and CDR2 from the germline V gene are DFQATT and SNEGSKA (reference sequence). V trimming: 6 bases; J trimming: 6 bases; junction bases outside the gene matches: 8. This CDR3 is 14 amino acids long. As DNA, the CDR3 is TGCAGTGCGATTAGCGGGAGGCCTCCCAATGAGCAGTTCTTC. Its protein is CSAISGRPPNEQFF.

The table lists this clonotype with a few counts. V and J are TRBV27 and TRBJ1-2; no reliable D call. Germline CDR1 MNHEY, CDR2 SMNVEV (reference sequence). Trimming removed 3 bases from V and 5 bases from J, with 16 bases in between. The CDR3 is 15 residues long. DNA for the CDR3: TGTGCCAGCAGTTTCTCTTTTCGGGAGTGGTATGGCTACACCTTC. Translation: CASSFSFREWYGYTF.

This chain connects TRBV20-1 to TRBJ2-3, with TRBD1 matching over 8 bases. V was pared by 5 bases and J by 2 bases, with 6 bases of the junction left unmatched. The CDR3 contains 14 residues. Germline CDR1 is DFQATT and CDR2 is SNEGSKA (reference sequence). The CDR3 region has the DNA TGCAGTGCTGCGGACAGGGCCCTCACAGATACGCAGTATTTT. It specifies CSAADRALTDTQYF.

The sample holds many counts of this clonotype. The rearrangement links TRBV10-3 to TRBJ2-7; 7 bases map to TRBD1. The CDR3 extends over 14 amino acids. From germline, CDR1 is ENHRY and CDR2 SYGVKD. Trimming at V came to 6 bases and at J to 7 bases, leaving 12 bases not matched to a gene. This CDR3 is CAIRETTGFGEQYF. CDR3 nucleotide sequence: TGTGCCATCAGGGAAACGACAGGGTTTGGGGAGCAGTACTTC.

This clonotype was seen only a few times. The chain has TRBV5-1 and TRBJ2-7; unclear D gene. The V gene lost 6 bases and the J gene lost 0 bases, with 10 bases spanning the gap. There are 13 residues in the CDR3. Germline V gives CDR1 SGHRS, CDR2 YFSETQ. CDR3 nucleotides: TGCGCCAGCAAAGTCGGAAGCTCCTACGAGCAGTACTTC. It translates to CASKVGSSYEQYF.

This chain connects TRBV19 to TRBJ1-6; 10 bases line up with TRBD1. Germline V gene sequence: CDR1 LNHDA, CDR2 SQIVND (reference sequence). V gave up 8 bases and J gave up 9 bases; unmatched junction bases: 4. CDR3 length: 13 residues. CDR3 sequence (DNA): TGTGCCAGTGGGGGACAGGGGCCTTCACCCCTCCACTTT. Translated, it gives CASGGQGPSPLHF.

This clonotype has ten or more counts. The chain is built from TRBV19 and TRBJ2-6; no reliable D call. Per germline, CDR1 LNHDA and CDR2 SQIVND (reference sequence). Trimming pared 10 bases from V and 1 base from J, leaving 20 bases between. The CDR3 is 17 amino acids. This chain's CDR3 is CATSSVLSRSGANVLTF. CDR3 bases: TGTGCCACCAGTTCGGTTCTTAGTCGTTCTGGGGCCAACGTCCTGACTTTC.

There are many counts of this clonotype. V usage is TRBV9 and J usage is TRBJ1-2; tentatively, D is TRBD1 (6 bases). Trimming left V 4 bases short and J 5 bases short, with 18 bases between. This CDR3 is 15 amino acids long. Germline V CDR1 and CDR2: SGDLS, YYNGEE. The CDR3 reads CASSPGGTIRYGYTF. DNA for the CDR3: TGTGCCAGCAGCCCCGGGGGGACAATTCGATATGGCTACACCTTC.

This chain links TRBV5-1 with TRBJ1-2; TRBD1 is a possible D gene (6 bases). CDR1 and CDR2 (germline): SGHRS, YFSETQ. This CDR3 region has 14 residues. The V and J ends lost 0 bases and 3 bases respectively, with 9 bases between them. In DNA form, the CDR3 reads TGCGCCAGCAGCTTGGACAGGGAGCACTATGGCTACACCTTC. Translated, it gives CASSLDREHYGYTF.

The table lists this clonotype with many counts. V gene TRBV28 combines with J gene TRBJ2-3; D gene ambiguous. The CDR3 runs 12 residues. Looked up from germline, CDR1 is MDHEN and CDR2 is SYDVKM. Between the trimmed V and J ends, which lost 5 bases and 7 bases, there was a span of 10 bases. CDR3 nucleotide sequence: TGTGCCAGCAGTCGGTGGGGTCATACGCAGTATTTT. As protein: CASSRWGHTQYF.

This clonotype was seen at least ten times. This rearrangement joins TRBV20-1 to TRBJ2-7; D perhaps matches TRBD1 (6 bases). The CDR3 loop spans 15 amino acids. Trimming took 1 base from V and 0 from J, leaving 13 bases between them. The V gene's germline CDR1 is DFQATT and CDR2 SNEGSKA (reference sequence). CDR3 nucleotide sequence: TGCAGTGCTAGAGCACCGGGACAACCCTCCTACGAGCAGTACTTC. Translation gives CSARAPGQPSYEQYF.